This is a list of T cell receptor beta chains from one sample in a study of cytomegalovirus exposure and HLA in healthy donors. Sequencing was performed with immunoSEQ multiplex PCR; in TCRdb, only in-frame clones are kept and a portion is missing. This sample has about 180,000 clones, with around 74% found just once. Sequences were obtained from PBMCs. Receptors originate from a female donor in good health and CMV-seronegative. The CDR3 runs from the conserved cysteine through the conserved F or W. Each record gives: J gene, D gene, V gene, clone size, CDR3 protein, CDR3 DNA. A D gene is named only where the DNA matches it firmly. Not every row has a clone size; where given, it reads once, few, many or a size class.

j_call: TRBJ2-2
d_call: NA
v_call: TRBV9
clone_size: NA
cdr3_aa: CASSVARAANTGELFF
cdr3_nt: TGTGCCAGCAGCGTAGCGCGGGCCGCGAACACCGGGGAGCTGTTTTTT

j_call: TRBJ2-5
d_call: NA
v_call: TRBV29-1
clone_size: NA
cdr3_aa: CSVEHSGKETQYF
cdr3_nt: TGCAGCGTTGAGCATTCGGGAAAAGAGACCCAGTACTTC

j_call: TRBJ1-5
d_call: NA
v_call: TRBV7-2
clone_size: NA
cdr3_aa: CASSLGLEQPQHF
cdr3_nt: TGTGCCAGCAGCTTAGGGTTGGAGCAGCCCCAGCATTTT

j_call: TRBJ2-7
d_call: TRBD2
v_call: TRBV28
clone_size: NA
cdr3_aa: CASSVPGTSGLSYEQYF
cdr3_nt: TGTGCCAGCAGTGTCCCCGGGACTAGCGGGCTCTCCTACGAGCAGTACTTC

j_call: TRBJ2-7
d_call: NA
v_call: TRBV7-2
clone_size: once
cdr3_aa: CASKSTGTITYEQYF
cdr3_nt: TGTGCCAGCAAATCCACCGGGACAATAACCTACGAGCAGTACTTC

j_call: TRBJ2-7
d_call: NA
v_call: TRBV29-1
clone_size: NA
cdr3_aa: CSVEQAYEQYF
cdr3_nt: TGCAGCGTTGAACAGGCCTACGAGCAGTACTTC

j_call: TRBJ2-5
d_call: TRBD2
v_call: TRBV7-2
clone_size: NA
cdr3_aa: CASSLIGTSGGQETQYF
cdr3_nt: TGTGCCAGCAGCTTAATTGGGACTAGCGGGGGACAAGAGACCCAGTACTTC

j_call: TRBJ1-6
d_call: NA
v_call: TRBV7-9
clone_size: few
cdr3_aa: CASSLETAGRNSPLHF
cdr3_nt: TGTGCCAGCAGCTTAGAGACGGCAGGGCGTAATTCACCCCTCCACTTT

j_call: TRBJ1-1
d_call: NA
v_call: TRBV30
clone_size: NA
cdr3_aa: CAWSVRRGRLNTEAFF
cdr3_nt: TGTGCCTGGAGTGTACGGCGGGGACGTTTGAACACTGAAGCTTTCTTT

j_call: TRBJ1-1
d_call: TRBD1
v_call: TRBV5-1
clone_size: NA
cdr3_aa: CASSLGQGSEAFF
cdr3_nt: TGCGCCAGCAGCTTGGGACAGGGGTCTGAAGCTTTCTTT